Following are 5 T cell receptor beta chains from one sample sequenced in a study of T cell responses to AZD1222 COVID-19 vaccine. Repertoires were generated with immunoSEQ multiplex PCR, while TCRdb's copy carries only in-frame clones and drops some. The table has some 200,000 clones, 93% seen once. The specimen was peripheral blood, collected on day 0 of AZD1222 vaccination. Receptors were obtained from an adult in good health.

The chain uses TRBV6-1 and TRBJ2-7; D call uncertain. The CDR3 has 15 amino acids. Trimming took 1 base from V and 2 from J, leaving 12 bases between them. Germline V CDR1 and CDR2: MNHNS, SASEGT. CDR3 in amino acids: CASSEVVRKTYEQYF. As DNA, the CDR3 is TGTGCCAGCAGTGAAGTAGTGCGGAAAACCTACGAGCAGTACTTC.

The chain has TRBV11-1 and TRBJ1-3; maybe TRBD1 (5 bases). Trimming left V 5 bases short and J 0 bases short, with 11 bases between. In germline, CDR1 is SGHAT, CDR2 FQDESV (reference sequence). The CDR3 is 15 amino acids. CDR3 sequence reads: CASSVRGSSGNTIYF. In DNA form, the CDR3 reads TGTGCCAGCAGCGTGAGGGGAAGCTCTGGAAACACCATATATTTT.

This clone was detected only a few times. V is TRBV12-2 and J is TRBJ2-2; the table gives TRBD2 as D, unverified against the DNA. TRBV12-2 is marked as a pseudogene. The CDR3 loop spans 18 amino acids. CDR3 amino acids: CASRLTPLVGANTGELFF. The CDR3 DNA sequence: TGTGCAAGTCGCTTAACCCCCCTCGTGGGAGCGAACACCGGGGAGCTGTTTTTT.

V usage is TRBV28 and J usage is TRBJ1-1; D not resolved. This CDR3 has 14 residues. The germline V gene encodes CDR1 MDHEN and CDR2 SYDVKM. Trimming stripped 6 bases from V and 0 bases from J, with 11 bases between. This CDR3 reads CASRTGRMNTEAFF. CDR3 bases: TGTGCCAGCAGAACCGGACGGATGAACACTGAAGCTTTCTTT.

As DNA, the CDR3 is TGCAGCGTTGAATTAGCGGACAGCGGGGCCCAGTACTTC. Translated: CSVELADSGAQYF. The chain is built from TRBV29-1 and TRBJ2-5; maybe TRBD2 (7 bases). The CDR3 is 13 residues long. Trimming removed 2 bases at V and 9 bases at J, with 16 bases between. Germline V gene data show CDR1 as SQVTM and CDR2 as ANQGSEA. Complete variable domain (other parts from reference TRBV29-1 and TRBJ2-5): SAVISQKPSRDICQRGTSLTIQCQVDSQVTMMFWYRQQPGQSLTLIATANQGSEATYESGFVIDKFPISRPNLTFSTLTVSNMSPEDSSIYLCSVELADSGAQYFGPGTRLLVL.